A single sample is the source of the 5 T cell receptor beta chains below, sequenced in a study of radiotherapy plus CTLA-4 blockade in lung cancer (dated by TCRdb to between 2018 and 2020). The library was made by the immunoSEQ multiplex PCR assay. TCRdb re-hosts the immuneACCESS table, in-frame sequences only. Its copies lack some clones; in the studies checked, an unresolved V gene accounts for under half of them, and the cause for the rest is not known. Here the sample has around 56,000 clones; under 80% occur a single time. Over 15% of the sample is taken by the ten largest. This material consisted of peripheral blood, taken from a patient treated with radiotherapy plus ipilimumab. All receptors derive from a human donor with non-small cell lung cancer who had a complete response to radiotherapy plus ipilimumab.

The chain links TRBV30 to TRBJ2-5, with unresolved D. Trimming took off 0 bases at V and 5 bases at J, with 4 bases between the two ends. Looked up from germline, CDR1 is GTSNPN and CDR2 is SVGIG (reference sequence). CDR3 size: 11 residues. CDR3 loop: CAWSVHETQYF. The CDR3 DNA sequence: TGTGCCTGGAGTGTACATGAGACCCAGTACTTC.

The rearrangement links TRBV7-9 to TRBJ2-7; TRBD1 agrees at 9 bases. V trimming: 2 bases; J trimming: 1 base; junction bases outside the gene matches: 6. CDR1 SEHNR and CDR2 FQNEAQ come from the germline V gene (reference sequence). The CDR3 contains 16 residues. CDR3 sequence reads: CASSLSRDRASYEQYV. CDR3 in DNA: TGTGCCAGCAGCTTATCGCGGGACAGGGCTTCCTACGAGCAGTACGTC.

The V and J genes are TRBV23-1 and TRBJ1-5; 7 bases match TRBD1. TRBV23-1 is designated an ORF whose function remains uncertain. Trimming took 0 bases from V and 1 from J; bases not matched to a gene: 0. The CDR3 has 15 residues. The CDR3: CASSQSGQSNQPQHF. DNA for the CDR3: TGCGCCAGCAGTCAATCGGGACAGAGCAATCAGCCCCAGCATTTT.

In its sample, this clone was seen once. The CDR3 here is CASSLVAADFTEAFF. The CDR3 nucleotides read TGTGCCAGCAGCCTCGTCGCAGCTGACTTTACTGAAGCTTTCTTT. V usage is TRBV11-2 and J usage is TRBJ1-1; D remains unclear. Germline lookup yields CDR1 SGHAT and CDR2 FQNNGV. This CDR3 region has 15 residues. The ends were cut back, 5 bases at V and 5 bases at J, with 18 bases in the middle.

In DNA form, the CDR3 reads TGTGCCAGCATTAGACTAGCGGGGGGGGCGGGCAATGAGCAGTTCTTC. Its translation is CASIRLAGGAGNEQFF. The chain uses TRBV7-8 and TRBJ2-1; 14 nucleotides agree with TRBD2. The CDR3 extends over 16 amino acids. The germline V gene encodes CDR1 SGHVS and CDR2 FQNEAQ. Germline trimming cut 7 bases from V and 6 bases from J; bases unmatched to any gene: 8.